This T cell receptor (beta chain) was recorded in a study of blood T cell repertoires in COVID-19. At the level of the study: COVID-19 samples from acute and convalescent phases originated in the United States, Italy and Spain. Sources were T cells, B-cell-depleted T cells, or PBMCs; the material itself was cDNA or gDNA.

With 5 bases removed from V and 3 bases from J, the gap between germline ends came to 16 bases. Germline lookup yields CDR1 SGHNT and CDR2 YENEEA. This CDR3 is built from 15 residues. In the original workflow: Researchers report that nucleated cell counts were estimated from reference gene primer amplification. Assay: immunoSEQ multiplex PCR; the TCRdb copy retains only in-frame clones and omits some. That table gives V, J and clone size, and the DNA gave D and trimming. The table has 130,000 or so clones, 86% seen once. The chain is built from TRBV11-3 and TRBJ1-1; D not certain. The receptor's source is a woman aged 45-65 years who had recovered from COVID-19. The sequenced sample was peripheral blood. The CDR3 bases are TGTGCCAGCAGCAGAAACGAGGGTGTGGACACTGAAGCTTTCTTT. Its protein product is CASSRNEGVDTEAFF. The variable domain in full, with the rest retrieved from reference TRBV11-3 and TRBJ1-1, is EAGVVQSPRYKIIEKKQPVAFWCNPISGHNTLYWYLQNLGQGPELLIRYENEEAVDDSQLPKDRFSAERLKGVDSTLKIQPAELGDSAVYLCASSRNEGVDTEAFFGQGTRLTVV.